Here is one TCR beta chain with its context. Its specificity is unknown. This entry belongs to a study of T cell responses to AZD1222 COVID-19 vaccine. The protocol was immunoSEQ multiplex PCR, while the TCRdb copy is restricted to in-frame clones and leaves out a portion. Counted here are over 110,000 clones, 85% to 95% occurring once; the ten biggest clones make up roughly 9.9%. General study points: The CD4 TCRs associated with vaccination extended across spike and predominated at 160-218 and 743-854. Clonal diversity was possibly underestimated; the donors were predominantly white British and more often female. Baseline antibody screening turned up just five to seven seropositive AZD1222 recipients. Within unmutated variant regions lay the reported targets of nearly half of spike-specific TCRs.

This CDR3 is built from 15 residues. V lost 4 bases, J lost 3 bases, and 13 bases lay in between. Germline lookup yields CDR1 LNHDA and CDR2 SQIVND (reference sequence). The chain combines TRBV19 with TRBJ1-5; D not certain. Sequencing used peripheral blood, obtained 28 days after the second AZD1222 dose. The sequence was obtained from an adult who received the AZD1222 COVID-19 vaccine. Here the CDR3 DNA reads TGTGCCAGTAGTAGACGGCCCACCTACAATCAGCCCCAGCATTTT. It yields the protein CASSRRPTYNQPQHF. Variable domain in full (rest from reference TRBV19 and TRBJ1-5): DGGITQSPKYLFRKEGQNVTLSCEQNLNHDAMYWYRQDPGQGLRLIYYSQIVNDFQKGDIAEGYSVSREKKESFPLTVTSAQKNPTAFYLCASSRRPTYNQPQHFGDGTRLSIL.